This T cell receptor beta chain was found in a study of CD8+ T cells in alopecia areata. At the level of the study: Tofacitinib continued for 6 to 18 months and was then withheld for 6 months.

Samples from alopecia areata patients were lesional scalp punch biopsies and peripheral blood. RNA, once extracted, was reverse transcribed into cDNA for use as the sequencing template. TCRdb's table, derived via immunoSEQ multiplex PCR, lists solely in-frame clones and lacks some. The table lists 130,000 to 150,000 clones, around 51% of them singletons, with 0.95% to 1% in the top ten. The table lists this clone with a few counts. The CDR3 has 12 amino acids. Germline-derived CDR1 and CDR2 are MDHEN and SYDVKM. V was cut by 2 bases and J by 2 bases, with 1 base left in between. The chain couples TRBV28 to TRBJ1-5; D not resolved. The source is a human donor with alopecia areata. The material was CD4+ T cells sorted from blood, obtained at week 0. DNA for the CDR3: TGTGCCAGCAGTTTAGGCAATCAGCCCCAGCATTTT. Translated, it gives CASSLGNQPQHF.